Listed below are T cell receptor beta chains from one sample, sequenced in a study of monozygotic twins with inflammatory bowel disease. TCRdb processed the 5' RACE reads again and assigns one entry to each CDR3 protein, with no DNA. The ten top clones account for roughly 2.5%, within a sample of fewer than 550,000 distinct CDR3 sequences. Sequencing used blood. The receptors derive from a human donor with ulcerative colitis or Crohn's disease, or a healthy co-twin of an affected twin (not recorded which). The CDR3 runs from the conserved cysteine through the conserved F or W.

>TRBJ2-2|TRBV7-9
CASSPYAGELFF
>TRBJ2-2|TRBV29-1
CSVAGTANTGELFF
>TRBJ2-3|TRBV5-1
CASSLLAGGQDTQYF
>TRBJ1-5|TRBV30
CAWSGQGYQPQHF
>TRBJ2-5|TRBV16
CASSPERTSGTQYF
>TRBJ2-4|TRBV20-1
CSARLGQGLLLAKNIQYF
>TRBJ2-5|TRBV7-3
CASSFGRDETQYF
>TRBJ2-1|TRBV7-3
CASSWGGDNEQFF
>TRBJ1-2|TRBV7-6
CASSLGKGYGYTF
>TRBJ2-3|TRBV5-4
CASSFLQAGDTQYF
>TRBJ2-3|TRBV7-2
CASSRGRTTGTDTQYF
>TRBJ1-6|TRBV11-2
CASRSYNSPLHF
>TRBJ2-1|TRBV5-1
CASRARYVYNEQFF
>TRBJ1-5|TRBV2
CASSEVETGIQPQHF
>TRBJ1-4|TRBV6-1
CASSKLVADGTKGEKLFF
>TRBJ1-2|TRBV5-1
CASSSHPDRTDGYTF
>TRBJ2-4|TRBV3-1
CASSQVGRGAKNIQYF
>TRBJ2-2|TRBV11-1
CASSLESFGELFF
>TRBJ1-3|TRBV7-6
CASSPDSTGNTIYF
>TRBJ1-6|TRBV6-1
CASNPGTDNSPLRF
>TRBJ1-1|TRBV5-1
CASSLGTGVGNTEAFF
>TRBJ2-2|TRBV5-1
CASNMAWNTGELFF
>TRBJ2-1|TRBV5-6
CASSLFAGEQFF
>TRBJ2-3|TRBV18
CASSPNSGTTDTQYF
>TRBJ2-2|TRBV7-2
CASTSSGRKGELFF
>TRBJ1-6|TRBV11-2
CASSLHLFTANSPLHF
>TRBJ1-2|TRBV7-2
CASSLVGSEYNYGYTF
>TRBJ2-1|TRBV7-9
CASSFRDRGQNEQFF
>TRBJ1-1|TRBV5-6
CASSLTGKAFF
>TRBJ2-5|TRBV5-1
CASSLVLSGGAQQYF
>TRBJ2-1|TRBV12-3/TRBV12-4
CASSFLGWGYNEQFF
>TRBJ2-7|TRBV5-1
CASSFGQGSRYEQYF
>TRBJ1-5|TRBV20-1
CSARETGVTDNQPQHF
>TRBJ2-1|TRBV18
CASSPGGGRLHNEQFF
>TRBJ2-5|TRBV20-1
CSARGVWPAQETQYF
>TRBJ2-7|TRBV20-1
CSAVTSRSEQYF
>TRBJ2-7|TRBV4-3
CASSQRTSGSYEQYF
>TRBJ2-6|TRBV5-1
CASSPPLGTGANVLTF
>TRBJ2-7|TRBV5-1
CASSDRQGFHEQYF
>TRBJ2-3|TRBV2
CASSFGGADTQYF
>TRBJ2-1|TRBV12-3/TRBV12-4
CASSLTHPRLAGGLVNEQFF
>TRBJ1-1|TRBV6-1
CASSETTSEAFF
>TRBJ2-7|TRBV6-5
CASRQLAGEQYF
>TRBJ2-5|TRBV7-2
CASSLLGVKETQYF
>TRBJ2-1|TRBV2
CASSKGLLDRGNYNEQFF
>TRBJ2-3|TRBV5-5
CASSLKPHSRGRTDTQYF
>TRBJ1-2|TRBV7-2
CASSDGNSANYGYTF
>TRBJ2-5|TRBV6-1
CDSWEGRGKWGETQYF
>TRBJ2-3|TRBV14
CASSLQILDTQYF
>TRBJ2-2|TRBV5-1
CASSSRGAGRAGELFF
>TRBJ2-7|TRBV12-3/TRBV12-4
CASSIRDRQIEQYF
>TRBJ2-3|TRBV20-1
CSARDMASGEGTQYF
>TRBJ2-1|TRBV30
CACTGAEGYNEQFF